A selection of T cell receptor beta chains follows, all from one sample in a study of blood T cell repertoires in COVID-19. The table came from immunoSEQ multiplex PCR; TCRdb's copy has only in-frame clones and leaves some out. The table includes 75,000 or so clones, around 88% detected once. The specimen was peripheral blood. The receptors shown here come from an elderly woman with active or convalescent COVID-19. Each CDR3 is given with its conserved first and last residue. Each record gives: D gene, J gene, V gene, clone size, CDR3 DNA, CDR3 protein. A D gene is named only where the DNA matches it firmly. Clone size is stated in some rows and not others, as once, few, many or a class when expanded.

NA | TRBJ1-2 | TRBV24-1 | NA | TGTGCCACCAGCGATCGGGGGGCTAACTATGGCTACACCTTC | CATSDRGANYGYTF
NA | TRBJ1-5 | TRBV7-2 | NA | TGTGCCAGCAGCTTAGTCGACGGGCCGGGGCAGCCCCAGCATTTT | CASSLVDGPGQPQHF
NA | TRBJ1-1 | TRBV6-5 | NA | TGTGCCAGCAGTTACTCTGGGGCCATGAACACTGAAGCTTTCTTT | CASSYSGAMNTEAFF
TRBD1 | TRBJ2-2 | TRBV5-4 | NA | TGTGCCAGCAGCGGTCCGGGACAGGGAAACACCGGGGAGCTGTTTTTT | CASSGPGQGNTGELFF
TRBD1 | TRBJ1-6 | TRBV6-5 | NA | TGTGCCAGCAGAGGAGACAGGGGGCAGGGTTCACCCCTCCACTTT | CASRGDRGQGSPLHF
TRBD2 | TRBJ2-3 | TRBV5-6 | NA | TGTGCCAGCAGCTTGCCGGGACTAGCGGCTAGCACAGATACGCAGTATTTT | CASSLPGLAASTDTQYF
NA | TRBJ2-7 | TRBV10-1 | NA | TGCGCCAGCAGCCTACAGGGATCCTACGAGCAGTACTTC | CASSLQGSYEQYF
NA | TRBJ2-2 | TRBV6-5 | NA | TGTGCCAGCAGTTACGATTCAGGGACCGGGGAGCTGTTTTTT | CASSYDSGTGELFF
NA | TRBJ2-7 | TRBV6-6 | NA | TGTGCCAGCGGCTCGGACACCACCTACGAGCAGTACTTC | CASGSDTTYEQYF
NA | TRBJ2-2 | TRBV3-1/TRBV3-2 | NA | TGTGCTAGCAGCCAAGGTTCCAGCGGGGAGCTGTTTTTT | CASSQGSSGELFF
NA | TRBJ2-7 | TRBV7-2 | NA | TGTGCCAGCAGCGTACAGGGTAAGACCTACGAGCAGTACTTC | CASSVQGKTYEQYF
TRBD1 | TRBJ1-2 | TRBV20-1 | NA | TGCAGTGCGCAGGGGGCGGGTGGCTACACCTTC | CSAQGAGGYTF
NA | TRBJ2-7 | TRBV12-3/TRBV12-4 | NA | TGTGCCAGCAGTTTCGGTTTAGTAAACGAGCAGTACTTC | CASSFGLVNEQYF
TRBD1 | TRBJ2-7 | TRBV2 | NA | TGTGCCAGCAGTACTTCCTCCTCCGGGACAGGGGGAATCTACGAGCAGTACTTC | CASSTSSSGTGGIYEQYF
NA | TRBJ1-5 | TRBV6-2/TRBV6-3 | NA | TGTGCCAGCAGTCAGGGGACCCGAAATCAGCCCCAGCATTTT | CASSQGTRNQPQHF
NA | TRBJ1-1 | TRBV11-2 | NA | TGTGCCAGCAGCTTAGTGGGCGCCACAGTGTCTGAAGCTTTCTTT | CASSLVGATVSEAFF
TRBD1 | TRBJ2-4 | TRBV6-5 | once | TGTGCCAGCAATAGGGACAGCAACATTCAGTACTTC | CASNRDSNIQYF
TRBD1 | TRBJ1-6 | TRBV5-1 | NA | TGCGCCAGCAGTCCGTCCGGGACAGGGAAGATTTCACCCCTCCACTTT | CASSPSGTGKISPLHF
TRBD2 | TRBJ2-3 | TRBV25-1 | NA | TGTGCCACCTCCCCACCGCTCGGGAGGGTGAGGTCCCCGGATACGCAGTATTTT | CATSPPLGRVRSPDTQYF
TRBD1 | TRBJ1-1 | TRBV5-1 | NA | TGCGCCAGCAGTCGCCTAGGACAGGCCTCGAACACTGAAGCTTTCTTT | CASSRLGQASNTEAFF
TRBD1 | TRBJ2-7 | TRBV28 | NA | TGTGCCAGCAGATCCGGACAGGGCTACGAGCAGTACTTC | CASRSGQGYEQYF
NA | TRBJ1-2 | TRBV5-6 | NA | TGTGCCAGCAGCCCCGGGTTCAATAGAAACTATGGCTACACCTTC | CASSPGFNRNYGYTF
NA | TRBJ2-3 | TRBV5-1 | NA | TGCGCCAGCAGCTTCCAGAGCACAGATACGCAGTATTTT | CASSFQSTDTQYF
TRBD2 | TRBJ2-3 | TRBV3-1/TRBV3-2 | NA | TGTGCCAGCAGCCTTGGCATTAGCGGGATGATAGATACGCAGTATTTT | CASSLGISGMIDTQYF
NA | TRBJ1-1 | TRBV30 | NA | TGTGCCTGGCGCCGGACAGCCAACACTGAAGCTTTCTTT | CAWRRTANTEAFF
TRBD1 | TRBJ1-5 | TRBV19 | NA | TGTGCCAGTAGTGTAGGGGGCGCGAGTAGGAATCAGCCCCAGCATTTT | CASSVGGASRNQPQHF
TRBD2 | TRBJ2-1 | TRBV5-4 | NA | TGTGCCAGCAGCTGGTTAGCGGGAGTGGGCGCCTACAATGAGCAGTTCTTC | CASSWLAGVGAYNEQFF
TRBD1 | TRBJ1-1 | TRBV3-1/TRBV3-2 | NA | TGTGCCAGCAGCCTGGGACAGCCCAACACTGAAGCTTTCTTT | CASSLGQPNTEAFF
NA | TRBJ2-3 | TRBV28 | once | TGTGCCAGCAGTTCCTACAATGGAAGGGCCGGGGCAGATACGCAGTATTTT | CASSSYNGRAGADTQYF
NA | TRBJ1-1 | TRBV4-2 | NA | TGTGCCAGCACCAAGACAGACCTGAGGACTGAAGCTTTCTTT | CASTKTDLRTEAFF
NA | TRBJ2-7 | TRBV3-1/TRBV3-2 | NA | TGTGCCAGCAGCCAGAGAGCAAGGACAGACAAAAATACCCTCTACGAGCAGTACTTC | CASSQRARTDKNTLYEQYF
NA | TRBJ1-6 | TRBV27 | NA | TGTGCCAGCAGTTTTGCAGGACCCAACACCAAGGGGAATTCACCCCTCCACTTT | CASSFAGPNTKGNSPLHF
TRBD2 | TRBJ2-7 | TRBV5-4 | NA | TGTGCCAGCAGCTTGCGGGGGGGAACCTACGAGCAGTACTTC | CASSLRGGTYEQYF
TRBD1 | TRBJ1-2 | TRBV29-1 | NA | TGCAGCGTTGCTAGACAGGGAGGCTACACCTTC | CSVARQGGYTF
NA | TRBJ2-2 | TRBV29-1 | NA | TGCAGCGTTGACCGCGGGGCCGGGGAGCTGTTTTTT | CSVDRGAGELFF
TRBD1 | TRBJ2-2 | TRBV5-1 | once | TGCGCCAGCAGCTTTACAGGGGCCGGGGAGCTGTTTTTT | CASSFTGAGELFF
NA | TRBJ2-5 | TRBV9 | once | TGTGCCAGCAGCCCCCAGGGACAAGAGACCCAGTACTTC | CASSPQGQETQYF
NA | TRBJ2-1 | TRBV3-1/TRBV3-2 | NA | TGTGCCAGCAGCCGGCGGAGTATCTCCTACAATGAGCAGTTCTTC | CASSRRSISYNEQFF
NA | TRBJ2-3 | TRBV6-9 | NA | TGTGCCCCCCCGGGGGCGGGAGAGGGAGATACGCAGTATTTT | CAPPGAGEGDTQYF
TRBD2 | TRBJ2-1 | TRBV7-6 | once | TGTGCCAGCAGCTGGGGACTAGCGGGTTACAATGAGCAGTTCTTC | CASSWGLAGYNEQFF
TRBD2 | TRBJ2-1 | TRBV7-2 | NA | TGTGCCAGCAGTAGACTAGCGGGGGTTCCCTCCTACAATGAGCAGTTCTTC | CASSRLAGVPSYNEQFF
TRBD1 | TRBJ2-1 | TRBV4-2 | NA | TGTGCCAGCACCGCAGGGGGCGCAAGCGATGAGCAGTTCTTC | CASTAGGASDEQFF
NA | TRBJ2-5 | TRBV7-9 | NA | TGTGCCAGCAGCTTGGACTCATCCTTCGAGACCCAGTACTTC | CASSLDSSFETQYF
TRBD1 | TRBJ1-4 | TRBV5-1 | NA | TGCGCCAGCAGCCCTCTGACAGGGGGGAATGAAAAACTGTTTTTT | CASSPLTGGNEKLFF
TRBD1 | TRBJ1-1 | TRBV6-5 | NA | TGTGCCAGCAGCCTACAGGGGGCTGCTGAAGCTTTCTTT | CASSLQGAAEAFF
NA | TRBJ2-5 | TRBV5-5 | NA | TGTGCCAGCAGCTTTTTCACGTCCGGGGAGACCCAGTACTTC | CASSFFTSGETQYF
TRBD1 | TRBJ2-6 | TRBV19 | NA | TGTGCCAGCGTTACAGGGGGCGTAAGCTCTGGGGCCAACGTCCTGACTTTC | CASVTGGVSSGANVLTF
TRBD1 | TRBJ1-1 | TRBV19 | few | TGTGCCAGTAGCTTCTTACCGGGACAGCAGAACACTGAAGCTTTCTTT | CASSFLPGQQNTEAFF
TRBD2 | TRBJ2-3 | TRBV25-1 | NA | TGTGCCAGCAGTGAAGCGGGGGGGCGGGAAGATACGCAGTATTTT | CASSEAGGREDTQYF
NA | TRBJ2-7 | TRBV18 | NA | TGTGCCAGCTCAGTCGGAACAGAACCTTTTTACGAGCAGTACTTC | CASSVGTEPFYEQYF
TRBD1 | TRBJ1-2 | TRBV4-1 | NA | TGCGCCAGCAGCCTAAACAGGGGAGAGGGGGGCTACACCTTC | CASSLNRGEGGYTF
NA | TRBJ2-7 | TRBV28 | NA | TGTGCCAGCAGTGGCCTAGGGGGGGGAGTTTACGAGCAGTACTTC | CASSGLGGGVYEQYF
NA | TRBJ2-3 | TRBV4-2 | NA | TGTGCCAGCAGCCAAGAGGTACCCTCGGGAGATACGCAGTATTTT | CASSQEVPSGDTQYF
NA | TRBJ2-6 | TRBV4-3 | NA | TGCGCCAGCAGCCAAGGGCCTAGCTCTGGGGCCAACGTCCTGACTTTC | CASSQGPSSGANVLTF
TRBD2 | TRBJ2-7 | TRBV5-1 | NA | TGCGCCAGCAGCTTGGTGTCTAAGGGAGGGCTCGAGCAGTACTTC | CASSLVSKGGLEQYF
TRBD1 | TRBJ2-7 | TRBV30 | NA | TGTGCCTGGAGTAAGGGACAGGGGATATACGAGCAGTACTTC | CAWSKGQGIYEQYF